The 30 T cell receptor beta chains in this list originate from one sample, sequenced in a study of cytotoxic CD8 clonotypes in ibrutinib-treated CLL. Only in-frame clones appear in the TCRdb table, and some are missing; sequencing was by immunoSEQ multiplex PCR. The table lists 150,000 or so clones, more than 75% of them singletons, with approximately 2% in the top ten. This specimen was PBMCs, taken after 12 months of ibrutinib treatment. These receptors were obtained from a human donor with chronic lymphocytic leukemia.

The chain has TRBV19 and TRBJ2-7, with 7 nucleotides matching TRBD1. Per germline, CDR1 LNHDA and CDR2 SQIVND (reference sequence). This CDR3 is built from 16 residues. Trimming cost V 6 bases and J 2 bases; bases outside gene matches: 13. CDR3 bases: TGTGCCAGTAGCCCGGTTCGGACAGGCTCAACCTACGAGCAGTACTTC. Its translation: CASSPVRTGSTYEQYF.

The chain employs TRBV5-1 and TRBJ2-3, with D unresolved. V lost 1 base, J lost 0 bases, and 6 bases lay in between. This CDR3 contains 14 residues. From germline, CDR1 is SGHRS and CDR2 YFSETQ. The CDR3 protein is CASSLSQSTDTQYF. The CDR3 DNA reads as TGCGCCAGCAGCTTGTCCCAGAGCACAGATACGCAGTATTTT.

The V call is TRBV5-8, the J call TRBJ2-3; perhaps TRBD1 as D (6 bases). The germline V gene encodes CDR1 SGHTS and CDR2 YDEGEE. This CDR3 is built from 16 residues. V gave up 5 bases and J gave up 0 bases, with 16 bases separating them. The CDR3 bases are TGTGCCAGCAGGTTGTACAGGGCCTGGAGCACAGATACGCAGTATTTT. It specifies CASRLYRAWSTDTQYF.

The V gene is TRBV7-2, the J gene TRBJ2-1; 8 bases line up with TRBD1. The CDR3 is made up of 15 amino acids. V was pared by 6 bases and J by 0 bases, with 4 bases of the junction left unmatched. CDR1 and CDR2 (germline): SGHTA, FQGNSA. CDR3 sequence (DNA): TGTGCCAGCAGTTCACAGGGGGGCTCCTACAATGAGCAGTTCTTC. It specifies CASSSQGGSYNEQFF.

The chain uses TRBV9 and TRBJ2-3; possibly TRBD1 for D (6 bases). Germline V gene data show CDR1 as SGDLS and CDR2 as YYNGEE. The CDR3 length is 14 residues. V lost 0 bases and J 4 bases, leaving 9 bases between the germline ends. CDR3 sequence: CASSVVGGPDTQYF. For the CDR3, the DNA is TGTGCCAGCAGCGTAGTAGGGGGTCCAGATACGCAGTATTTT.

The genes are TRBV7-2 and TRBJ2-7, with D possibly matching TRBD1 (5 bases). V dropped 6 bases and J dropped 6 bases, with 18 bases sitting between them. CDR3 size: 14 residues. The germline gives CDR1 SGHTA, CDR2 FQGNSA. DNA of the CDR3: TGTGCCAGCAGTCGTAGCCCCCAGGGTTTCGAGCAGTACTTC. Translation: CASSRSPQGFEQYF.

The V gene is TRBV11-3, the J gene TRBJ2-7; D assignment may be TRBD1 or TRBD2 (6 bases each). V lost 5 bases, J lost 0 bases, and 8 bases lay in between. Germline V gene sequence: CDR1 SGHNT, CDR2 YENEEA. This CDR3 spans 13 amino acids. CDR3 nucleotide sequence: TGTGCCAGCAGCGGAGGGGGCTCCTACGAGCAGTACTTC. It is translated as CASSGGGSYEQYF.

As DNA, the CDR3 is TGTGCCAGCAGCGCCGGACGGGGGGTGACTTCTAATCAAGCTTTCTTT. It translates to CASSAGRGVTSNQAFF. V is TRBV4-2 and J is TRBJ1-1, with a tentative D call TRBD1 (5 bases). The germline gives CDR1 LGHNA, CDR2 YNFKEQ. V was shortened by 5 bases and J by 9 bases, with 25 bases between the two germline ends. The CDR3 totals 16 residues.

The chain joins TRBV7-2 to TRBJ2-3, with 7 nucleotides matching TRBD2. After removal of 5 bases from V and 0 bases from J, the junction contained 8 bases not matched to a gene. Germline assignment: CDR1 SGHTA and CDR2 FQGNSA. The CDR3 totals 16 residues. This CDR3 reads CASSQRGRGSTDTQYF. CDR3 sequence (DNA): TGTGCCAGCAGCCAGAGAGGGCGGGGGAGCACAGATACGCAGTATTTT.

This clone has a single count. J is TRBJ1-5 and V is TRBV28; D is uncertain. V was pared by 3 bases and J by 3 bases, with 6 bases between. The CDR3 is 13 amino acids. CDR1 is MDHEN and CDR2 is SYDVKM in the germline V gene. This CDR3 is CASSLGFNQPQHF. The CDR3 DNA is TGTGCCAGCAGTTTGGGCTTCAATCAGCCCCAGCATTTT.

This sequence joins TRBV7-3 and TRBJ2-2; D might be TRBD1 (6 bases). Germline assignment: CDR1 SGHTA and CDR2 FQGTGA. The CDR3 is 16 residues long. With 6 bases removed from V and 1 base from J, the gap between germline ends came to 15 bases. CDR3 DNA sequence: TGTGCCAGCAGTACGGACAGAGGGCGGAACACCGGGGAGCTGTTTTTT. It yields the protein CASSTDRGRNTGELFF.

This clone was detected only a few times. CDR3 loop: CAISWEQPYGYTF. As DNA, the CDR3 is TGTGCCATCTCTTGGGAACAACCCTATGGCTACACCTTC. The chain uses TRBV10-3 and TRBJ1-2; D ambiguous. Germline CDR1 and CDR2: ENHRY and SYGVKD. Between the trimmed V and J ends, which lost 8 bases and 4 bases, there was a span of 14 bases. The CDR3 is made up of 13 amino acids.

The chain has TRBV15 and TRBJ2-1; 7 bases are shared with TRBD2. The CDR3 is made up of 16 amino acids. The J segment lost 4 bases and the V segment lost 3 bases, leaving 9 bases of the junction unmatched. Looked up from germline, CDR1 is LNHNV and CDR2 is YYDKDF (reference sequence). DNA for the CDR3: TGTGCCACCAGCAGGGTAGGGACTACCATATACAATGAGCAGTTCTTC. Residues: CATSRVGTTIYNEQFF.

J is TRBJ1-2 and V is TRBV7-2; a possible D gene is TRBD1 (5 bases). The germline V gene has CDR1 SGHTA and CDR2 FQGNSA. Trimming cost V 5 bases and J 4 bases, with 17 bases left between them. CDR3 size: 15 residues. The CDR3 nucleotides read TGTGCCAGCAGCCCGATTGGTCCAGGGAGCTATGGCTACACCTTC. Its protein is CASSPIGPGSYGYTF.

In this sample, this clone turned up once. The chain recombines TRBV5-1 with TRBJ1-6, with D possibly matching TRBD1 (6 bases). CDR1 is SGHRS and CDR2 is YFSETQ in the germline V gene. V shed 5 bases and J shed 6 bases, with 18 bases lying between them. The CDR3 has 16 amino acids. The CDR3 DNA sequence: TGCGCCAGCAGACAGGGAACGGACTGGGCTAATTCACCCCTCCACTTT. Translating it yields CASRQGTDWANSPLHF. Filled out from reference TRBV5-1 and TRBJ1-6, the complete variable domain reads KAGVTQTPRYLIKTRGQQVTLSCSPISGHRSVSWYQQTPGQGLQFLFEYFSETQRNKGNFPGRFSGRQFSNSRSEMNVSTLELGDSALYLCASRQGTDWANSPLHFGNGTRLTVT.

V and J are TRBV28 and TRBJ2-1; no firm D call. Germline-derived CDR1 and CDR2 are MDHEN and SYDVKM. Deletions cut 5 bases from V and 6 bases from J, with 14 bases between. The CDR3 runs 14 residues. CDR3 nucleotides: TGTGCCAGCAGTCCCGTAGCCCCTTCCAATGAGCAGTTCTTC. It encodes CASSPVAPSNEQFF.

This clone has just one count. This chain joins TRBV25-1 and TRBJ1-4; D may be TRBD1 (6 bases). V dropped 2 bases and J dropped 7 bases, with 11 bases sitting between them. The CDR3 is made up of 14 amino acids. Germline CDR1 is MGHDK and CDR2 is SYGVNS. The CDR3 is CASSETGFSEKLFF. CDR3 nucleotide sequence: TGTGCCAGCAGTGAAACAGGGTTCTCTGAAAAACTGTTTTTT. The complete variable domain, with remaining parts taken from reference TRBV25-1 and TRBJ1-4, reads EADIYQTPRYLVIGTGKKITLECSQTMGHDKMYWYQQDPGMELHLIHYSYGVNSTEKGDLSSESTVSRIRTEHFPLTLESARPSHTSQYLCASSETGFSEKLFFGSGTQLSVL.

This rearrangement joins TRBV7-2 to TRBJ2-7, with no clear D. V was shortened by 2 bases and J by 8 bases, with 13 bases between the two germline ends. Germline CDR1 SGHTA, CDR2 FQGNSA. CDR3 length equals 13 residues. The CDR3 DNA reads TGTGCCAGCAGCTTAACAGTGGTTGGAAAGCAGTACTTC. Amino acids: CASSLTVVGKQYF.

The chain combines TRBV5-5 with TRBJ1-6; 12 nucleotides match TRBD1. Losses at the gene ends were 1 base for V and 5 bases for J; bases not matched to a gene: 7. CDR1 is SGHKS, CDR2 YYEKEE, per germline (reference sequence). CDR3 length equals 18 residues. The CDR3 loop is CASSLRGQGALNNSPLHF. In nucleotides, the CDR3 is TGTGCCAGCAGCTTGAGGGGACAGGGGGCGTTGAATAATTCACCCCTCCACTTT. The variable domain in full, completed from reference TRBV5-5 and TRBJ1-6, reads DAGVTQSPTHLIKTRGQQVTLRCSPISGHKSVSWYQQVLGQGPQFIFQYYEKEERGRGNFPDRFSARQFPNYSSELNVNALLLGDSALYLCASSLRGQGALNNSPLHFGNGTRLTVT.

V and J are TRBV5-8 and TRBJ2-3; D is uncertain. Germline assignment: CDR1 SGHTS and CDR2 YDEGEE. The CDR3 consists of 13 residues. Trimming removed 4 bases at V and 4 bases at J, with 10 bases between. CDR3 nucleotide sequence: TGTGCCAGCAGCCAGACACGTCCAGATACGCAGTATTTT. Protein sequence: CASSQTRPDTQYF.

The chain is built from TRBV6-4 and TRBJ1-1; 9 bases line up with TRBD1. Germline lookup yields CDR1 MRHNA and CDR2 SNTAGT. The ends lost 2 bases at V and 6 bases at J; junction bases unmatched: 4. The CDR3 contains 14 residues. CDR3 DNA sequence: TGTGCCAGCAGTGACACAGGGGGCAGCGCTGAAGCTTTCTTT. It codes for CASSDTGGSAEAFF.

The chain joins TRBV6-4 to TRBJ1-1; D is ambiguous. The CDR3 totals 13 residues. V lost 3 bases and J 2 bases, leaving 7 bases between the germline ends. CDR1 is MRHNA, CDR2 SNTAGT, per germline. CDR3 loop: CASSDRANTEAFF. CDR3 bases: TGTGCCAGCAGTGATAGGGCAAACACTGAAGCTTTCTTT.

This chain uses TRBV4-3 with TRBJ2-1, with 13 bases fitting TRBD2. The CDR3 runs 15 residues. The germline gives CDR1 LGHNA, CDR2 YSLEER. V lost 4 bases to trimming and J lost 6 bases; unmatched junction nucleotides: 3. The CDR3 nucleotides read TGCGCCAGCAGCCCCGGGACTAGCGGGACCAATGAGCAGTTCTTC. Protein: CASSPGTSGTNEQFF.

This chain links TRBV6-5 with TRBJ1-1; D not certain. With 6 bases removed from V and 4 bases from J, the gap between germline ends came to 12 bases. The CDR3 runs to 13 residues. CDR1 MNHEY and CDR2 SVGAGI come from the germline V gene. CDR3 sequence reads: CASSRKSGTEAFF. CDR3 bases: TGTGCCAGCAGCAGAAAATCGGGCACTGAAGCTTTCTTT.

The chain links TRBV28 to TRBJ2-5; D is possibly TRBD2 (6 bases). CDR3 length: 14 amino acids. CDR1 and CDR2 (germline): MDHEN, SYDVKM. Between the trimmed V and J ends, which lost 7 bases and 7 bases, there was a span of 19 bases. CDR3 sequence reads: CASIPGGSPGTQYF. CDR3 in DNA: TGTGCCAGCATCCCCGGGGGTTCACCTGGGACCCAGTACTTC.

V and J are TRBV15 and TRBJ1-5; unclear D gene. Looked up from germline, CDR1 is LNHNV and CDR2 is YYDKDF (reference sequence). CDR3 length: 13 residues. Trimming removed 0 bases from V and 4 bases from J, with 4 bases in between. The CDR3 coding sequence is TGTGCCACCAGCAGAGAAAAAAATCAGCCCCAGCATTTT. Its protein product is CATSREKNQPQHF.

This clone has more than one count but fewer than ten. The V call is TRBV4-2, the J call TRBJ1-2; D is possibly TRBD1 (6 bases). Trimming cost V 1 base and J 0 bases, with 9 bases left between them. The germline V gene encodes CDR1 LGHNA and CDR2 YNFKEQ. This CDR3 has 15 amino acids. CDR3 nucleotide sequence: TGTGCCAGCAGCCAAGTCGGGGGCACTAACTATGGCTACACCTTC. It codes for CASSQVGGTNYGYTF.

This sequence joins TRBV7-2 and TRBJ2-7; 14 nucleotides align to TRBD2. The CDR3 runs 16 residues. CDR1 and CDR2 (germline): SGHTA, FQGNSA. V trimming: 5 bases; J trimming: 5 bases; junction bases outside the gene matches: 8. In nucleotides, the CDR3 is TGTGCCAGCAGCCCACGACTAGCGGGGGGGGGCGACGAGCAGTACTTC. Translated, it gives CASSPRLAGGGDEQYF.

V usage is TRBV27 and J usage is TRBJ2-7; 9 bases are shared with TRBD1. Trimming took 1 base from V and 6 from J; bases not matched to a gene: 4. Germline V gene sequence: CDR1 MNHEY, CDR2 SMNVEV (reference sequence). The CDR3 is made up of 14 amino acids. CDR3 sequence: CASSLLDRGAEQYF. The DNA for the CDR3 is TGTGCCAGCAGTTTATTGGACAGGGGAGCCGAGCAGTACTTC.

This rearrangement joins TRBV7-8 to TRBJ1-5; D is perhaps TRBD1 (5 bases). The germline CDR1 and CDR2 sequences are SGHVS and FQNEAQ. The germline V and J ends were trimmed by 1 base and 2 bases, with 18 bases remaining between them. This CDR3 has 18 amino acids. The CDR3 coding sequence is TGTGCCAGCAGCTTAGATTCCGGCGGGGCTTGGGGCAATCAGCCCCAGCATTTT. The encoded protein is CASSLDSGGAWGNQPQHF.